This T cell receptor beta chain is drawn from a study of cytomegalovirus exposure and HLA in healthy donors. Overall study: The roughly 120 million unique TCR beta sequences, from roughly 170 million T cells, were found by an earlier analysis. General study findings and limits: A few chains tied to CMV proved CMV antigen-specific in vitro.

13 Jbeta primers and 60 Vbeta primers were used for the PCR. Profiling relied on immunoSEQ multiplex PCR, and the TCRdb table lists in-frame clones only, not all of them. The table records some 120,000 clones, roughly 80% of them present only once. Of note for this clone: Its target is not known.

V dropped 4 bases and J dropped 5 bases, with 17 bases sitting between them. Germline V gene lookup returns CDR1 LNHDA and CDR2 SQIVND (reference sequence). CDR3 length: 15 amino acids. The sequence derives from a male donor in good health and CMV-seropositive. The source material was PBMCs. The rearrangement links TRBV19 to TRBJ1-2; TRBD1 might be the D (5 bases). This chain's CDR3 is CASSTSGRQSYGYTF. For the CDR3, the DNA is TGTGCCAGTAGTACCTCCGGTAGACAGTCTTATGGCTACACCTTC.